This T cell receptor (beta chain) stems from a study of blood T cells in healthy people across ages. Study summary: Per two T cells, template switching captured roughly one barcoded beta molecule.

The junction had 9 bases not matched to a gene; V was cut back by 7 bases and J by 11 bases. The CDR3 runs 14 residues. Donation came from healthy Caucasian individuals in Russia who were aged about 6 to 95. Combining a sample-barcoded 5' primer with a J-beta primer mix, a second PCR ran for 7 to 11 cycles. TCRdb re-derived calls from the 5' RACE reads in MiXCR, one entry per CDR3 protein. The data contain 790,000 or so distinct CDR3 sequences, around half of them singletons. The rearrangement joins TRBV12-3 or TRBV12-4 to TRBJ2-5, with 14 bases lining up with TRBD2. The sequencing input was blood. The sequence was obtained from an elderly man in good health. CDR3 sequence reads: CASNPGLAGAEQYF. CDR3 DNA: TGTGCCAGCAACCCGGGACTAGCGGGAGCTGAGCAGTACTTC.